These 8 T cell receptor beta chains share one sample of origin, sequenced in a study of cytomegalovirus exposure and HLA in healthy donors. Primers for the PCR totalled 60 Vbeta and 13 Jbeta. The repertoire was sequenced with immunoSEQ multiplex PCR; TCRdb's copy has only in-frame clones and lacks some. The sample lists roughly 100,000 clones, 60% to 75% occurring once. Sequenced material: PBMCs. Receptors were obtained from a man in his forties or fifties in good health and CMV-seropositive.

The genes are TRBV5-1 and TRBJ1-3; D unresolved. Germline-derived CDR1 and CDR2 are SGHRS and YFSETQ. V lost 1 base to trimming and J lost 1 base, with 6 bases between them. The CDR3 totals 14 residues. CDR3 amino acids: CASSLSVSGNTIYF. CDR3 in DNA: TGCGCCAGCAGCTTGTCCGTTTCTGGAAACACCATATATTTT.

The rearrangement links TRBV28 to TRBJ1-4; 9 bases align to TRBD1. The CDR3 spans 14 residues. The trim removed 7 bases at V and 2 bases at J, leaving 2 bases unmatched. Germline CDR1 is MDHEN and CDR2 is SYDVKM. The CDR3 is CASTDRGTNEKLFF. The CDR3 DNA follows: TGTGCCAGCACAGACAGGGGGACTAATGAAAAACTGTTTTTT.

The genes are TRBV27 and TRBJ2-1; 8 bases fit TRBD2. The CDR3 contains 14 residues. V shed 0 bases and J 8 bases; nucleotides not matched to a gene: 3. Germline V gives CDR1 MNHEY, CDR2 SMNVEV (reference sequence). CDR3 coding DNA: TGTGCCAGCAGTTTATCAGCGGGAGTCGATGAGCAGTTCTTC. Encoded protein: CASSLSAGVDEQFF.

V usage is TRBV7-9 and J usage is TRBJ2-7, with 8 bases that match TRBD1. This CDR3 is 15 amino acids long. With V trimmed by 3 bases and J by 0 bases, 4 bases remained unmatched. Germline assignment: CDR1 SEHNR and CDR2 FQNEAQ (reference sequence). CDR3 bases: TGTGCCAGCAGCTTGGAGGGACAGGTCTCCTACGAGCAGTACTTC. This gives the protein CASSLEGQVSYEQYF.

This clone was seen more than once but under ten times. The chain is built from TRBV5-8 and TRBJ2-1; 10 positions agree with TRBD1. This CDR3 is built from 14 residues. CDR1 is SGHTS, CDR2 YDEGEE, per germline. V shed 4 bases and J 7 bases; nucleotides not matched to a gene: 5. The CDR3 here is CASSRGQGWNEQFF. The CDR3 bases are TGTGCCAGCAGCAGGGGACAGGGGTGGAATGAGCAGTTCTTC. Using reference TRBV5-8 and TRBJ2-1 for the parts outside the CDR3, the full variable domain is EAGVTQSPTHLIKTRGQQATLRCSPISGHTSVYWYQQALGLGLQFLLWYDEGEERNRGNFPPRFSGRQFPNYSSELNVNALELEDSALYLCASSRGQGWNEQFFGPGTRLTVL.

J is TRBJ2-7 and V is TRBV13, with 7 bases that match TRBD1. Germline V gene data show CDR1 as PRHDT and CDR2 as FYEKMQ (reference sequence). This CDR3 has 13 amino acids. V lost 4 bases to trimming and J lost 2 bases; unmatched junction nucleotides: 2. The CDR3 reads CASSWGQTYEQYV. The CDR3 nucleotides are TGTGCCAGCAGCTGGGGACAGACCTACGAGCAGTACGTC.

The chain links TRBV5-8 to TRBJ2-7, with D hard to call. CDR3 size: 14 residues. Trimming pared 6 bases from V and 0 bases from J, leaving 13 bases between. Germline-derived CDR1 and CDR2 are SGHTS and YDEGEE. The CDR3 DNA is TGTGCCAGCACCTCCACTCTGTCCTCCTACGAGCAGTACTTC. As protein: CASTSTLSSYEQYF.

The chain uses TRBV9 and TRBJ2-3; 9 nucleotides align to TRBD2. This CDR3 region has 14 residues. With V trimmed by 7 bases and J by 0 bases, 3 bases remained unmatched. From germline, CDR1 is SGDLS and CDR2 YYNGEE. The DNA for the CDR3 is TGTGCCAGCGGAAGCGGGAGGAGCACAGATACGCAGTATTTT. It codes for CASGSGRSTDTQYF.